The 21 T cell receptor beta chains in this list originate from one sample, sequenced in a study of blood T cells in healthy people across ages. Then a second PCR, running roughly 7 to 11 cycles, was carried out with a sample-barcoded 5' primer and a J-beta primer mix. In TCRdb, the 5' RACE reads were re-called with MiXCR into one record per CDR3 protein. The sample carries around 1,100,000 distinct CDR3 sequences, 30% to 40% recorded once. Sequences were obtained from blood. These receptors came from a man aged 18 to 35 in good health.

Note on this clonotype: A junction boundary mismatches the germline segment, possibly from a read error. In DNA form, the CDR3 reads TGTGCCAGCAGTGTGGGAGTAGGGTATGGCCACACCTTC. As protein: CASSVGVGYGHTF. The J gene is TRBJ1-2, the V gene TRBV6-1; no definite D call. Germline assignment: CDR1 MNHNS and CDR2 SASEGT. The CDR3 has 13 amino acids.

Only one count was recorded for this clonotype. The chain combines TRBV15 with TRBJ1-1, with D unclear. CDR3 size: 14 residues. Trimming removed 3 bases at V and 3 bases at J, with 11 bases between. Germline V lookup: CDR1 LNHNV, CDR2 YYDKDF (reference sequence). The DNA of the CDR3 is TGTGCCACCAGCAGGCGACGGGTTGACACTGAAGCTTTCTTT. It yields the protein CATSRRRVDTEAFF.

CDR3 loop: CSASGLGYNEQFF. For the CDR3, the DNA is TGCAGTGCTAGCGGTTTGGGGTACAATGAGCAGTTCTTC. The V and J genes are TRBV20-1 and TRBJ2-1; D remains ambiguous. Trimming stripped 3 bases from V and 4 bases from J, with 10 bases between. The CDR3 length is 13 residues. The germline V gene has CDR1 DFQATT and CDR2 SNEGSKA (reference sequence).

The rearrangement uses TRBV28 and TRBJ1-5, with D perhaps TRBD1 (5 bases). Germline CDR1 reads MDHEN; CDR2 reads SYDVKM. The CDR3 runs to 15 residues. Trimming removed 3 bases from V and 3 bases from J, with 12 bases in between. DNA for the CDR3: TGTGCCAGCAGTTTTGGGGGAGGTCCCAATCAGCCCCAGCATTTT. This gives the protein CASSFGGGPNQPQHF.

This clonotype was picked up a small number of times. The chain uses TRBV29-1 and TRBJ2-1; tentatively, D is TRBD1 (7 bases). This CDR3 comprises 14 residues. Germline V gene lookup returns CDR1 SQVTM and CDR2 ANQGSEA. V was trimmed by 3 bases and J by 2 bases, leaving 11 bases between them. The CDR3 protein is CSVDQGGPYNEQFF. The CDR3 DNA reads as TGCAGCGTTGATCAGGGGGGCCCCTACAATGAGCAGTTCTTC.

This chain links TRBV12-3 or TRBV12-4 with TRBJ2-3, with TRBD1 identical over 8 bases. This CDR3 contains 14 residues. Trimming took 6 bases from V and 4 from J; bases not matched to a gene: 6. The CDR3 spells CASSQTGDPDTQYF. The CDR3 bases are TGTGCCAGCAGCCAGACAGGGGACCCAGATACGCAGTATTTT.

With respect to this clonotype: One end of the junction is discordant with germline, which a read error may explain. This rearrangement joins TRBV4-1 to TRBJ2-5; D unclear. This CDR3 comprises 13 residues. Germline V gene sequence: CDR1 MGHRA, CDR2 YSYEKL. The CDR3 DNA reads TGCGTCAGCAGCCAATTAGTGCAAGAGACCCAGTACTTC. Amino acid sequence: CVSSQLVQETQYF.

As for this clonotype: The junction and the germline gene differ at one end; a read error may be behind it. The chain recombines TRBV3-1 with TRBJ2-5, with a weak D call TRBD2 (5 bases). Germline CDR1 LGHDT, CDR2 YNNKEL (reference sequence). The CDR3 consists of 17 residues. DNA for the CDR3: TGTGCCAGCAGCCACTTTCGGTTGCGACTGAGGGAAGAGACCCGGTACTTC. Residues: CASSHFRLRLREETRYF.

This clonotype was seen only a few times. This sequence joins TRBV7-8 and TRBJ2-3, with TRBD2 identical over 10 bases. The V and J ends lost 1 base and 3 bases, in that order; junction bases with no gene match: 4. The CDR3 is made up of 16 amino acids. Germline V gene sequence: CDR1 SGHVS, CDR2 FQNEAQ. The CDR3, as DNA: TGTGCCAGCAGCTTAGAAGCGGGGGGGCGGACAGATACGCAGTATTTT. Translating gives CASSLEAGGRTDTQYF.

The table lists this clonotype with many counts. For the CDR3, the DNA is TGTGCCAGCAGCTTAGGCCTACCGGGACGCGGTGATGAAAAACTGTTTTTT. Translation gives CASSLGLPGRGDEKLFF. The chain recombines TRBV7-2 with TRBJ1-4; a weak D match, TRBD1 (5 bases). V was cut by 1 base and J by 6 bases, with 18 bases left in between. Germline CDR1 is SGHTA and CDR2 is FQGNSA. There are 17 residues in the CDR3.

The CDR3 loop reads CSAKGTGRNTEAFF. CDR3 sequence (DNA): TGCAGTGCGAAGGGGACAGGACGGAACACTGAAGCTTTCTTT. This chain connects TRBV20-1 to TRBJ1-1; 8 nucleotides agree with TRBD1. This CDR3 is built from 14 residues. Germline CDR1 DFQATT, CDR2 SNEGSKA (reference sequence). Trimming at V came to 6 bases and at J to 1 base, leaving 7 bases not matched to a gene.

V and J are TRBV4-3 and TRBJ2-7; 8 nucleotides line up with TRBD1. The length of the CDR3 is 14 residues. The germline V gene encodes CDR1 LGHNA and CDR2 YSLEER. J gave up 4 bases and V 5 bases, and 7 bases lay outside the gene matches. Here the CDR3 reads CASSDSRGQYEQYF. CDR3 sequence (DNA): TGCGCCAGCAGCGACAGCAGGGGGCAATACGAGCAGTACTTC.

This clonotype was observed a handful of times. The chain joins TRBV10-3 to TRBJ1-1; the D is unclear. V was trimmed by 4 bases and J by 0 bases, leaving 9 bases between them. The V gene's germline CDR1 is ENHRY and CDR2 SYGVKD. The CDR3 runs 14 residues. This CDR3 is CAISGALMNTEAFF. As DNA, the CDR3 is TGTGCCATCAGTGGTGCACTCATGAACACTGAAGCTTTCTTT.

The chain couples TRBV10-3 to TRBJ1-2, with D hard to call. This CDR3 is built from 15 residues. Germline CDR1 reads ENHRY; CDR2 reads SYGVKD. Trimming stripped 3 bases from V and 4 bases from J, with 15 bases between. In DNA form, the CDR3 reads TGTGCCATCAGTGAAGAACAGATGGACGGCTATGGCTACACCTTC. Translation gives CAISEEQMDGYGYTF.

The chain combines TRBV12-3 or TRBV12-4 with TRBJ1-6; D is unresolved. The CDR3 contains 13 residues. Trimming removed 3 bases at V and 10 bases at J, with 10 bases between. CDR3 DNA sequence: TGTGCCAGCAGTTTCGTACAGCAATCACCCCTCCACTTT. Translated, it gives CASSFVQQSPLHF.

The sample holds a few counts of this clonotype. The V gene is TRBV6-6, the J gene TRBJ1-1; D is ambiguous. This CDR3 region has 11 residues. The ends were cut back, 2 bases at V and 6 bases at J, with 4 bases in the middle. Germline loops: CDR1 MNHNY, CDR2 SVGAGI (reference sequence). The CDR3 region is CASSYEPEAFF. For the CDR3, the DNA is TGTGCCAGCAGTTACGAGCCTGAAGCTTTCTTT.

CDR3 protein: CASSVQQLNTEAFF. The CDR3, as DNA: TGTGCCAGCAGTGTTCAACAACTGAACACTGAAGCTTTCTTT. This chain uses TRBV12-3 or TRBV12-4 with TRBJ1-1; D unclear. The CDR3 has 14 residues. The ends were cut back, 5 bases at V and 0 bases at J, with 10 bases in the middle.

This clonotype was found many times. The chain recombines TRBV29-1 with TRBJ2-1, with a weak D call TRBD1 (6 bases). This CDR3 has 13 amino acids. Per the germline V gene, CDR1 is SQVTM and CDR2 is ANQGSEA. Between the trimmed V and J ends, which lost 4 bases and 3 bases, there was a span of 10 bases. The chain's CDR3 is CSVVGASYNEQFF. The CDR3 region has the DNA TGCAGCGTTGTGGGGGCGAGCTACAATGAGCAGTTCTTC.

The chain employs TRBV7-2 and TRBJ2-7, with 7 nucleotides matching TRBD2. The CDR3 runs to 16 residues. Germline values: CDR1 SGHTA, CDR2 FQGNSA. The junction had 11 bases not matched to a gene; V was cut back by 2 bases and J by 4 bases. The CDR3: CASSLRREREVYEQYF. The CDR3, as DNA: TGTGCCAGCAGCTTAAGGAGGGAACGGGAGGTTTACGAGCAGTACTTC.

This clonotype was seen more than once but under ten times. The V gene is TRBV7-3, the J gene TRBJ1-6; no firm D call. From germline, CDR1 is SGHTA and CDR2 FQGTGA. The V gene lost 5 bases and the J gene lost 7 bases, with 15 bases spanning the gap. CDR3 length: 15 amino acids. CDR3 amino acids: CASSPPGPRNSPLHF. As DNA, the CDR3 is TGTGCCAGCAGCCCGCCCGGCCCGAGAAATTCACCCCTCCACTTT.

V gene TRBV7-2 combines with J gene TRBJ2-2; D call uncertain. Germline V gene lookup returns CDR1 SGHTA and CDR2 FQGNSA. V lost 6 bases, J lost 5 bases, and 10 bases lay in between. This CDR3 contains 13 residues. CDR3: CASRTSFTGELFF. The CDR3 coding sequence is TGTGCCAGCAGAACATCATTTACCGGGGAGCTGTTTTTT.